These 3 T cell receptor beta chains were all obtained from the same sample, sequenced in a study of vaccination and CD4 T cells after COVID-19 (dated by TCRdb to about 2022). Which antigens these TCRs recognize remains unknown. Library preparation used PCR. Sequencing relied on an Illumina iSeq 100. DNA from cultured CD4+ T cells was subjected to TCR sequencing with the Oncomine TCR Beta short-read assay at the Johns Hopkins FTIC core. The public reads were quality trimmed at Q25 with fastp and then assembled into clones with MiXCR by TCRdb, keeping productive beta chains. Each CDR3 protein appears once, grouped with its most common genes and DNA. The sample profile shows about 19,000 distinct CDR3 sequences; 55% of them were found once. The ten top clones hold 6.5% to 7.5% of the sample. The meaning of the sample's treatment or condition label: approximately nine-day PBMC culture with coronavirus spike peptide pools or control peptides (ViraFEST assay).

Sequenced input: CD4+ T cells from blood, cultured in vitro. The receptors originated from a human donor who had recovered from COVID-19.

Only a few counts were recorded for this clonotype. The V and J genes are TRBV28 and TRBJ2-2; D remains ambiguous. The CDR3 has 11 amino acids. Per the germline V gene, CDR1 is MDHEN and CDR2 is SYDVKM. V was clipped by 6 bases and J by 7 bases, with 6 bases between them. Here the CDR3 reads CASRQGGELFF. The CDR3 region has the DNA TGTGCCAGCAGACAAGGCGGGGAGCTGTTTTTT.

The rearrangement links TRBV10-1 to TRBJ2-7, with 7 bases aligning to TRBD1. Germline CDR1 is WNHNN and CDR2 is SYGVQD (reference sequence). After removal of 0 bases from V and 5 bases from J, the junction contained 13 bases not matched to a gene. CDR3 size: 17 residues. Here the CDR3 reads CASSESGLAGGLHEQYF. The CDR3 bases are TGCGCCAGCAGTGAGTCGGGCCTCGCAGGGGGATTACACGAGCAGTACTTC.

CDR3: CASSPGDRGLPDTQYF. DNA of the CDR3: TGTGCCAGCAGCCCCGGGGACAGGGGATTGCCAGATACGCAGTATTTT. This chain uses TRBV11-3 with TRBJ2-3, with TRBD1 identical over 10 bases. Germline values: CDR1 SGHNT, CDR2 YENEEA. V lost 5 bases to trimming and J lost 4 bases; unmatched junction nucleotides: 9. The CDR3 loop spans 16 amino acids.